This TCR beta chain comes out of a study of T cell repertoires in cytomegalovirus infection. About the research overall: Recently identified HLA-C-restricted and well-studied HLA-B-restricted CMV epitopes were used. Through public TCR beta signatures, both CMV infection and matching HLA type were indicated. Study-level findings and limits: The cumulative frequency of public TCR beta families identified carriers of CMV plus the relevant HLA. In two of eight donors, the top clonotype was HLA-C-restricted CMV-specific.

A remark on this clonotype: The antigen remains unidentified.

Each CDR3 protein gets one entry after TCRdb re-called the reads with MiXCR. The profile covers fewer than 1,000,000 distinct CDR3 sequences, with roughly 30% appearing a single time and over 10% taken by the ten largest. This CDR3 is 14 amino acids long. V was shortened by 4 bases and J by 3 bases, with 10 bases between the two germline ends. The V gene's germline CDR1 is SEHNR and CDR2 FQNEAQ (reference sequence). The sequencing used cultured CD8+ T cells from PBMCs, collected from culture after CMV antigen stimulation. The chain couples TRBV7-9 to TRBJ2-1; TRBD1 might be the D (6 bases). The sequence was collected from a human donor in good health (CMV status not recorded). Some clones in this sample may be carry-over from other donors' samples. CDR3: CASSSPTGYNEQFF. CDR3 in DNA: TGTGCCAGCAGCTCGCCGACAGGCTACAATGAGCAGTTCTTC.